The 9 T cell receptor beta chains below all came from one sample that was sequenced in a study of T cells in Graves' hyperthyroidism and ophthalmopathy. RNA transcripts served as the template for amplifying TCR beta CDR3 regions. First-round RT-PCR targeting the TCR CDR3 was performed with the HTBI primer set. TCRdb re-analysed the multiplex PCR reads in MiXCR, keeping a single row per CDR3 protein. The data contain approximately 430,000 distinct CDR3 sequences, roughly 14% of them singletons. The sequenced sample was blood. All receptors derive from a man between 18 and 29 years old with Graves' ophthalmopathy.

This clonotype was recorded at least ten times. The V call is TRBV5-1, the J call TRBJ2-7; the match to TRBD2 covers 11 bases. The germline gives CDR1 SGHRS, CDR2 YFSETQ. Losses at the gene ends were 0 bases for V and 5 bases for J; bases not matched to a gene: 7. CDR3 length: 16 residues. CDR3 DNA: TGCGCCAGCAGCTTGGGCGGGACTAGCGGAATCCACGAGCAGTACTTC. The encoded protein is CASSLGGTSGIHEQYF.

This rearrangement joins TRBV6-1 to TRBJ2-2; possible D gene TRBD2, 6 bases. The CDR3 contains 15 residues. V was trimmed by 4 bases and J by 7 bases, leaving 16 bases between them. CDR1 MNHNS and CDR2 SASEGT come from the germline V gene. In DNA form, the CDR3 reads TGTGCCAGCAGTGCACGGGGTTGGGGGGTCGGGGAGCTGTTTTTT. It codes for CASSARGWGVGELFF.

This clonotype appeared many times. The rearrangement uses TRBV3-1 and TRBJ2-3; TRBD2 agrees at 7 bases. Germline CDR1 is LGHDT and CDR2 is YNNKEL (reference sequence). V lost 5 bases and J lost 4; bases outside the gene matches: 6. The CDR3 runs 14 residues. Here the CDR3 reads CASSTTSNADTQYF. The CDR3, as DNA: TGTGCCAGCAGCACGACTAGCAACGCAGATACGCAGTATTTT.

The table lists this clonotype with a few counts. The chain links TRBV3-1 to TRBJ1-3; D uncertain. The CDR3 consists of 16 residues. Looked up from germline, CDR1 is LGHDT and CDR2 is YNNKEL (reference sequence). The V and J ends lost 1 base and 4 bases respectively, with 14 bases between them. The chain's CDR3 is CASSQGNGGSGNTIYF. Here the CDR3 DNA reads TGTGCCAGCAGCCAAGGGAACGGCGGTTCAGGAAACACCATATATTTT.

This clonotype was counted ten times or more. This chain uses TRBV3-1 with TRBJ2-3; no clear D. The V and J ends lost 1 base and 9 bases respectively, with 17 bases between them. Germline V gene lookup returns CDR1 LGHDT and CDR2 YNNKEL (reference sequence). This CDR3 has 15 amino acids. The chain's CDR3 is CASSQAPGLPTTQYF. CDR3 sequence (DNA): TGTGCCAGCAGCCAAGCCCCCGGCCTGCCCACAACGCAGTATTTT.

This clonotype was detected ten times or more. The J gene is TRBJ1-5, the V gene TRBV28; D is perhaps TRBD1 (5 bases). This CDR3 is built from 16 residues. CDR1 MDHEN and CDR2 SYDVKM come from the germline V gene. Between the trimmed V and J ends, which lost 3 bases and 7 bases, there was a span of 19 bases. The DNA for the CDR3 is TGTGCCAGCAGTTTGGGCCTCGGGGCAGCTCAGCAGCCCCAGCATTTT. Translating gives CASSLGLGAAQQPQHF.

This rearrangement joins TRBV7-9 to TRBJ2-3; D is uncertain. Germline CDR1 reads SEHNR; CDR2 reads FQNEAQ (reference sequence). The CDR3 is 15 residues long. Trimming pared 5 bases from V and 0 bases from J, leaving 12 bases between. The CDR3 bases are TGTGCCAGCAGCCCTGGTATAAGCAGCACAGATACGCAGTATTTT. Residues: CASSPGISSTDTQYF.

At least ten counts were recorded for this clonotype. DNA for the CDR3: TGTGCCATAACGGACAGAGATTACAATGAGCAGTTCTTC. This gives the protein CAITDRDYNEQFF. The rearrangement links TRBV6-1 to TRBJ2-1; tentative D call: TRBD1 (6 bases). Trimming shortened V by 10 bases and J by 4 bases, and 14 bases separated the two germline ends. Germline V gene lookup returns CDR1 MNHNS and CDR2 SASEGT. This CDR3 spans 13 amino acids.

This clonotype was observed at least ten times. The rearrangement links TRBV7-6 to TRBJ2-5; D may be TRBD1 (6 bases). Germline V CDR1 and CDR2: SGHVS, FNYEAQ. CDR3 size: 15 residues. V was clipped by 0 bases and J by 0 bases, with 8 bases between them. The DNA for the CDR3 is TGTGCCAGCAGCTTAGCCGGGGACAACCAAGAGACCCAGTACTTC. It specifies CASSLAGDNQETQYF.